The rows below give T cell receptor beta chains drawn from one sample of a study of cytomegalovirus exposure and HLA in healthy donors. The method was immunoSEQ multiplex PCR; TCRdb's version includes in-frame clones alone and lacks a portion of them. This repertoire comprises about 82,000 clones; its ten largest clones make up approximately 1%. The source material was PBMCs. The receptors were sampled from a young woman in good health and CMV-seronegative. The CDR3 runs from the conserved cysteine through the conserved F or W. Fields, in order: D gene, CDR3 length, V gene, J gene, CDR3 DNA, CDR3 protein. D genes are given only for firm matches.

D: -; length: 14; V: TRBV2; J: TRBJ2-7; DNA: TGTGCCAGCAGGCAGGGTCTTGGGAACTACGAGCAGTACTTC; CDR3: CASRQGLGNYEQYF
D: TRBD2; length: 11; V: TRBV5-4; J: TRBJ2-1; DNA: TGTGCCAGAAGGGATAGCGGGGAGCAGTTCTTC; CDR3: CARRDSGEQFF
D: -; length: 14; V: TRBV5-1; J: TRBJ1-1; DNA: TGCGCCAGCAGCCCCCGAACAGGTGGCACTGAAGCTTTCTTT; CDR3: CASSPRTGGTEAFF
D: -; length: 13; V: TRBV4-2; J: TRBJ1-1; DNA: TGTGCCAGCAGCCTGTCGGGAAACACTGAAGCTTTCTTT; CDR3: CASSLSGNTEAFF
D: -; length: 16; V: TRBV25-1; J: TRBJ2-2; DNA: TGTGCCAGCAGTGGGGGGCTGGGTCCGAACACCGGGGAGCTGTTTTTT; CDR3: CASSGGLGPNTGELFF
D: -; length: 15; V: TRBV1; J: TRBJ2-7; DNA: TGCACCAGCAGCCTTGGTACTAGCGGGAGCTACGAGCAGTACTTC; CDR3: CTSSLGTSGSYEQYF
D: -; length: 15; V: TRBV7-9; J: TRBJ2-7; DNA: TGTGCCAGCAGCTACGATCAGGGAGGATTCTACGAGCAGTACTTC; CDR3: CASSYDQGGFYEQYF
D: TRBD1; length: 15; V: TRBV18; J: TRBJ1-3; DNA: TGTGCCAGCTCACCCAACAGGGGCTCTGGAAACACCATATATTTT; CDR3: CASSPNRGSGNTIYF
D: -; length: 13; V: TRBV29-1; J: TRBJ1-1; DNA: TGCAGCGTTGGTGACAACCTGAACACTGAAGCTTTCTTT; CDR3: CSVGDNLNTEAFF
D: -; length: 13; V: TRBV7-9; J: TRBJ1-5; DNA: TGTGCCAGCAGCTTAGCGGGCGATCAGCCCCAGCATTTT; CDR3: CASSLAGDQPQHF
D: TRBD1; length: 14; V: TRBV30; J: TRBJ1-1; DNA: TGTGCCTGGAGCAGGGACAGGGGCAGTACTGAAGCTTTCTTT; CDR3: CAWSRDRGSTEAFF
D: TRBD2; length: 12; V: TRBV2; J: TRBJ2-5; DNA: TGTGCCAGCAGTCAGCGGGGAGAGACCCAGTACTTC; CDR3: CASSQRGETQYF
D: TRBD1; length: 14; V: TRBV6-6; J: TRBJ1-5; DNA: TGTGCCAGCAGACAGGGGGGTGACAATCAGCCCCAGCATTTT; CDR3: CASRQGGDNQPQHF
D: TRBD1; length: 16; V: TRBV27; J: TRBJ2-5; DNA: TGTGCCAGCAGTCCTTACGGGACAGGGCGTAAGGAGACCCAGTACTTC; CDR3: CASSPYGTGRKETQYF
D: TRBD2; length: 16; V: TRBV4-1; J: TRBJ2-3; DNA: TGCGCCAGCAGCCGAGAACCGGGACTAGCAGCGAATACGCAGTATTTT; CDR3: CASSREPGLAANTQYF
D: TRBD1; length: 14; V: TRBV29-1; J: TRBJ2-1; DNA: TGCAGCGCGAGGGGGGGACAGGGTCACAATGAGCAGTTCTTC; CDR3: CSARGGQGHNEQFF
D: TRBD2; length: 16; V: TRBV15; J: TRBJ2-6; DNA: TGTGCCACCAGCGGGGGAGGGAGCGCTGGGGCCAACGTCCTGACTTTC; CDR3: CATSGGGSAGANVLTF
D: -; length: 16; V: TRBV18; J: TRBJ1-1; DNA: TGTGCCAGCTCACCGGGGTGGGCGACAGGGAACACTGAAGCTTTCTTT; CDR3: CASSPGWATGNTEAFF
D: -; length: 13; V: TRBV4-2; J: TRBJ2-5; DNA: TGTGCCAGCCGTCTAGGCGGCCAAGAGACCCAGTACTTC; CDR3: CASRLGGQETQYF
D: -; length: 12; V: TRBV30; J: TRBJ1-4; DNA: TGTGCCCAAGGGGCAGAAAATGAAAAACTGTTTTTT; CDR3: CAQGAENEKLFF
D: -; length: 15; V: TRBV30; J: TRBJ2-4; DNA: TGTGCCTGGAGTGGACAGGACGGAACCAAAAACATTCAGTACTTC; CDR3: CAWSGQDGTKNIQYF
D: TRBD1; length: 19; V: TRBV28; J: TRBJ2-1; DNA: TGTGCCAGCAGGGGACAGGGGGCCGTAACGGGAGGGGGCTACAATGAGCAGTTCTTC; CDR3: CASRGQGAVTGGGYNEQFF
D: TRBD1; length: 16; V: TRBV19; J: TRBJ2-7; DNA: TGTGCCAGTAGTATGGCCTCCGGGACAGGGATGAGCGAGCAGTACTTC; CDR3: CASSMASGTGMSEQYF
D: TRBD1; length: 16; V: TRBV6-6; J: TRBJ1-1; DNA: TGTGCCAGCAGCCAGGGGGTAGGACAGGGCAACACTGAAGCTTTCTTT; CDR3: CASSQGVGQGNTEAFF
D: TRBD2; length: 13; V: TRBV29-1; J: TRBJ2-1; DNA: TGCAGCGTAGGGACTAGCGGGGCCAATGAGCAGTTCTTC; CDR3: CSVGTSGANEQFF
D: -; length: 13; V: TRBV30; J: TRBJ2-2; DNA: TGTGCCTGGGGGACTTCGAACACCGGGGAGCTGTTTTTT; CDR3: CAWGTSNTGELFF
D: -; length: 11; V: TRBV20-1; J: TRBJ2-7; DNA: TGCAGTGCTTCCCAGGGGAACGAGCAGTACTTC; CDR3: CSASQGNEQYF
D: TRBD1; length: 14; V: TRBV7-9; J: TRBJ1-1; DNA: TGTGCCAGCGGCACGGGACAGCCATTCTCTGAAGCTTTCTTT; CDR3: CASGTGQPFSEAFF
D: -; length: 13; V: TRBV18; J: TRBJ1-2; DNA: TGTGCCAGCTCACCACGGTCAGGGGACGGCTACACCTTC; CDR3: CASSPRSGDGYTF
D: TRBD1; length: 14; V: TRBV27; J: TRBJ2-7; DNA: TGTGCCAGCAGTTTATCGGGACAGAATTACGAGCAGTACTTC; CDR3: CASSLSGQNYEQYF
D: TRBD1; length: 14; V: TRBV19; J: TRBJ1-2; DNA: TGTGCCAGTAGCCCGGACAGGTCCTACTATGGCTACACCTTC; CDR3: CASSPDRSYYGYTF
D: TRBD2; length: 17; V: TRBV4-2; J: TRBJ2-5; DNA: TGTGCCAGCAGCCAGGGGACTAGCGGGGGGGCCGGGGAGACCCAGTACTTC; CDR3: CASSQGTSGGAGETQYF
D: TRBD1; length: 13; V: TRBV11-2; J: TRBJ1-2; DNA: TGTGCCAGCAGCTTAGGGACAGGTGACGGCTACACCTTC; CDR3: CASSLGTGDGYTF
D: -; length: 15; V: TRBV30; J: TRBJ2-4; DNA: TGTGCCTGGAGTGGACAGGAAGGAACCAAAAACATTCAGTACTTC; CDR3: CAWSGQEGTKNIQYF
D: -; length: 15; V: TRBV2; J: TRBJ1-5; DNA: TGTGCCAGCAGTGAACAACAGTATAGCAATCAGCCCCAGCATTTT; CDR3: CASSEQQYSNQPQHF
D: TRBD2; length: 19; V: TRBV5-3; J: TRBJ2-7; DNA: TGTGCCAGAAGCTTTGAGTTCCGTCTTGTTAGCGGGAATCTATACGAGCAGTACTTC; CDR3: CARSFEFRLVSGNLYEQYF
D: TRBD1; length: 13; V: TRBV30; J: TRBJ2-7; DNA: TGTGCCTGGTCGACGACAGGGGCAGGCGAGCAGTACTTC; CDR3: CAWSTTGAGEQYF